One sample yielded the 21 T cell receptor beta chains listed below, sequenced in a study of T cell responses to AZD1222 COVID-19 vaccine. Sequencing used immunoSEQ multiplex PCR; TCRdb keeps in-frame clones, though not all of them. The table has about 100,000 clones, about 86% seen once; the top ten hold under 1.5%. The sample consisted of peripheral blood, taken on day 0 of AZD1222 vaccination. These receptors were obtained from an adult in good health.

The V and J genes are TRBV7-9 and TRBJ1-1; the D gene is possibly TRBD1 (5 bases). Per germline, CDR1 SEHNR and CDR2 FQNEAQ (reference sequence). Trimming removed 7 bases from V and 0 bases from J, with 21 bases in between. CDR3 size: 17 residues. In DNA, the CDR3 is TGTGCCAGCACCCGAGGAGATCTGGGGGGAATGAACACTGAAGCTTTCTTT. It specifies CASTRGDLGGMNTEAFF.

The chain joins TRBV27 to TRBJ1-2, with 7 bases lining up with TRBD1. The CDR3 consists of 15 residues. CDR1 and CDR2 from the germline V gene are MNHEY and SMNVEV (reference sequence). Trimming removed 2 bases from V and 4 bases from J; junction bases left unmatched: 7. CDR3 bases: TGTGCCAGCAGTTTACGTCAGGGGGAGGGCTATGGCTACACCTTC. Its protein product is CASSLRQGEGYGYTF.

The V gene is TRBV11-2, the J gene TRBJ1-1; 7 bases line up with TRBD1. V was pared by 5 bases and J by 3 bases, with 12 bases of the junction left unmatched. The CDR3 spans 16 residues. Germline-derived CDR1 and CDR2 are SGHAT and FQNNGV. This chain's CDR3 is CASSERRQGWDTEAFF. The CDR3 DNA sequence: TGTGCCAGCAGCGAACGACGACAGGGTTGGGACACTGAAGCTTTCTTT.

The V and J genes are TRBV6-1 and TRBJ2-7; TRBD2 matches at 13 bases. CDR1 and CDR2 from the germline V gene are MNHNS and SASEGT. The V and J ends lost 1 base and 5 bases, in that order; junction bases with no gene match: 17. The CDR3 consists of 20 residues. The chain's CDR3 is CASSEDGLAGDSGLRNEQYF. DNA of the CDR3: TGTGCCAGCAGTGAAGACGGACTAGCGGGAGATAGTGGCTTGAGGAACGAGCAGTACTTC.

The V call is TRBV19, the J call TRBJ1-5, with D perhaps TRBD1 (5 bases). The CDR3 length is 13 residues. V lost 3 bases to trimming and J lost 9 bases, with 12 bases between them. CDR1 and CDR2 (germline): LNHDA, SQIVND (reference sequence). CDR3 in DNA: TGTGCCAGTAGTATCGATCGCGGGGGGCCCCAGCATTTT. Translated, it gives CASSIDRGGPQHF. Together with reference TRBV19 and TRBJ1-5, the CDR3 gives the full variable domain: DGGITQSPKYLFRKEGQNVTLSCEQNLNHDAMYWYRQDPGQGLRLIYYSQIVNDFQKGDIAEGYSVSREKKESFPLTVTSAQKNPTAFYLCASSIDRGGPQHFGDGTRLSIL.

J is TRBJ1-5 and V is TRBV3-1 (or the pseudogene TRBV3-2); the match to TRBD1 covers 7 bases. J lost 3 bases, V lost 4 bases, and 6 bases had no gene match. The CDR3 is made up of 15 amino acids. The germline V gene encodes CDR1 LGHDT and CDR2 YNNKEL (reference sequence). The CDR3 region is CASSPNRGNNQPQHF. For the CDR3, the DNA is TGTGCCAGCAGCCCCAACAGGGGTAACAATCAGCCCCAGCATTTT.

This chain joins TRBV5-1 and TRBJ1-2; perhaps TRBD1 as D (5 bases). This CDR3 region has 12 residues. V lost 4 bases to trimming and J lost 4 bases, with 8 bases between them. CDR1 is SGHRS and CDR2 is YFSETQ in the germline V gene. CDR3 residues: CASSRGTYGYTF. CDR3 DNA sequence: TGCGCCAGCAGCAGAGGGACCTATGGCTACACCTTC.

This clone was observed once. The V gene is TRBV5-1, the J gene TRBJ2-3; unclear D gene. Germline CDR1 and CDR2: SGHRS and YFSETQ. CDR3 length: 14 amino acids. Deletions cut 2 bases from V and 6 bases from J, with 13 bases between. Here the CDR3 DNA reads TGCGCCAGCAGCTTTACGATACAGTGGGATACGCAGTATTTT. Translated: CASSFTIQWDTQYF.

The rearrangement joins TRBV7-8 to TRBJ1-1, with D perhaps TRBD1 (6 bases). The CDR3 is made up of 14 amino acids. Trimming left V 5 bases short and J 1 base short, with 11 bases between. Germline V gene lookup returns CDR1 SGHVS and CDR2 FQNEAQ. CDR3 sequence reads: CASSRDRWNTEAFF. CDR3 coding DNA: TGTGCCAGCAGCCGAGACAGGTGGAACACTGAAGCTTTCTTT.

V is TRBV27 and J is TRBJ2-5; 8 bases fit TRBD1. The CDR3 consists of 16 residues. The junction had 11 bases not matched to a gene; V was cut back by 3 bases and J by 5 bases. Germline V gene data show CDR1 as MNHEY and CDR2 as SMNVEV (reference sequence). The CDR3 sequence is CASSFSGRGRWETQYF. The CDR3 DNA reads TGTGCCAGCAGTTTTTCGGGCAGGGGGCGCTGGGAGACCCAGTACTTC.

The chain is built from TRBV19 and TRBJ2-1, with TRBD2 matching 12 bases. V shed 5 bases and J 6 bases; nucleotides not matched to a gene: 5. CDR1 LNHDA and CDR2 SQIVND come from the germline V gene (reference sequence). The CDR3 consists of 15 residues. Here the CDR3 reads CASSPRLAGVNEQFF. CDR3 DNA sequence: TGTGCCAGTAGTCCGCGACTAGCGGGAGTCAATGAGCAGTTCTTC.

The CDR3, as DNA: TGTGCCTGGAGTACAAGGTTAAAGGGCCCGAACACTGAAGCTTTCTTT. Amino acid sequence: CAWSTRLKGPNTEAFF. The chain has TRBV30 and TRBJ1-1, with D unresolved. The CDR3 runs 16 residues. Germline assignment: CDR1 GTSNPN and CDR2 SVGIG (reference sequence). V was clipped by 2 bases and J by 1 base, with 17 bases between them.

This clone has only a few counts. The rearrangement uses TRBV10-3 and TRBJ1-1; D might be TRBD1 (6 bases). Trimming stripped 6 bases from V and 7 bases from J, with 12 bases between. The CDR3 is made up of 12 amino acids. Germline CDR1 ENHRY, CDR2 SYGVKD. CDR3 DNA: TGTGCCATCAGACAGGGAAGCGATGAAGCTTTCTTT. It yields the protein CAIRQGSDEAFF.

This chain links TRBV7-2 with TRBJ2-7; the D call may be TRBD1 or TRBD2 (6 bases each). V was clipped by 6 bases and J by 0 bases, with 15 bases between them. The CDR3 extends over 15 amino acids. CDR1 is SGHTA, CDR2 FQGNSA, per germline. The CDR3 protein is CASRESRGDSYEQYF. The DNA for the CDR3 is TGTGCCAGCAGAGAATCTAGGGGGGACTCCTACGAGCAGTACTTC.

CDR3 coding DNA: TGTGCCAGCAGCTGGGGACGCGATGAGCAGTTCTTC. This gives the protein CASSWGRDEQFF. The chain combines TRBV4-2 with TRBJ2-1; D could derive from TRBD1 or TRBD2 (5 bases each). V was trimmed by 5 bases and J by 8 bases, leaving 10 bases between them. The CDR3 runs to 12 residues. CDR1 is LGHNA, CDR2 YNFKEQ, per germline.

This chain joins TRBV5-6 and TRBJ2-5; 10 bases fit TRBD2. The CDR3 contains 14 residues. J gave up 5 bases and V 5 bases, and 6 bases lay outside the gene matches. Germline CDR1 reads SGHDT; CDR2 reads YYEEEE. The CDR3: CASRLAGGRETQYF. In nucleotides, the CDR3 is TGTGCCAGCAGATTAGCGGGAGGTCGGGAGACCCAGTACTTC.

J is TRBJ1-4 and V is TRBV28, with 10 bases identical to TRBD1. V lost 6 bases, J lost 6 bases, and 7 bases stayed unmatched. The CDR3 is 15 amino acids. Looked up from germline, CDR1 is MDHEN and CDR2 is SYDVKM. The DNA of the CDR3 is TGTGCCAGCAGGCGGGATGACAGGGGGCATGAAAAACTGTTTTTT. Protein product: CASRRDDRGHEKLFF.

The gene calls are TRBV7-9 and TRBJ2-1, with 8 bases matching TRBD2. The CDR3 covers 16 residues. Losses at the gene ends were 9 bases for V and 6 bases for J; bases not matched to a gene: 16. The germline CDR1 and CDR2 sequences are SEHNR and FQNEAQ (reference sequence). The DNA for the CDR3 is TGTGCCAGTGGGATCATAGCGGGAAAGACTACCAATGAGCAGTTCTTC. Its translation is CASGIIAGKTTNEQFF.

The chain links TRBV27 to TRBJ1-5; possibly TRBD1 for D (6 bases). The CDR3 has 15 amino acids. Germline CDR1 reads MNHEY; CDR2 reads SMNVEV (reference sequence). V was shortened by 7 bases and J by 4 bases, with 17 bases between the two germline ends. The CDR3 reads CASKSETGRNQPQHF. The CDR3 DNA reads as TGTGCCAGCAAGTCCGAGACAGGCAGAAATCAGCCCCAGCATTTT.

This chain uses TRBV10-3 with TRBJ2-7; D is uncertain. Germline CDR1 is ENHRY and CDR2 is SYGVKD. Trimming took off 3 bases at V and 2 bases at J, with 5 bases between the two ends. This CDR3 comprises 12 residues. The CDR3 nucleotides read TGTGCCATCAGTGACCGGCCCTACGAGCAGTACTTC. This translates into CAISDRPYEQYF.

J is TRBJ2-7 and V is TRBV7-9, with a weak D call TRBD2 (6 bases). Germline values: CDR1 SEHNR, CDR2 FQNEAQ (reference sequence). The CDR3 is made up of 14 amino acids. V lost 5 bases to trimming and J lost 4 bases, with 15 bases between them. The CDR3 is CASSQLSGPYEQYF. The CDR3 coding sequence is TGTGCCAGCAGCCAACTTAGCGGTCCTTACGAGCAGTACTTC.